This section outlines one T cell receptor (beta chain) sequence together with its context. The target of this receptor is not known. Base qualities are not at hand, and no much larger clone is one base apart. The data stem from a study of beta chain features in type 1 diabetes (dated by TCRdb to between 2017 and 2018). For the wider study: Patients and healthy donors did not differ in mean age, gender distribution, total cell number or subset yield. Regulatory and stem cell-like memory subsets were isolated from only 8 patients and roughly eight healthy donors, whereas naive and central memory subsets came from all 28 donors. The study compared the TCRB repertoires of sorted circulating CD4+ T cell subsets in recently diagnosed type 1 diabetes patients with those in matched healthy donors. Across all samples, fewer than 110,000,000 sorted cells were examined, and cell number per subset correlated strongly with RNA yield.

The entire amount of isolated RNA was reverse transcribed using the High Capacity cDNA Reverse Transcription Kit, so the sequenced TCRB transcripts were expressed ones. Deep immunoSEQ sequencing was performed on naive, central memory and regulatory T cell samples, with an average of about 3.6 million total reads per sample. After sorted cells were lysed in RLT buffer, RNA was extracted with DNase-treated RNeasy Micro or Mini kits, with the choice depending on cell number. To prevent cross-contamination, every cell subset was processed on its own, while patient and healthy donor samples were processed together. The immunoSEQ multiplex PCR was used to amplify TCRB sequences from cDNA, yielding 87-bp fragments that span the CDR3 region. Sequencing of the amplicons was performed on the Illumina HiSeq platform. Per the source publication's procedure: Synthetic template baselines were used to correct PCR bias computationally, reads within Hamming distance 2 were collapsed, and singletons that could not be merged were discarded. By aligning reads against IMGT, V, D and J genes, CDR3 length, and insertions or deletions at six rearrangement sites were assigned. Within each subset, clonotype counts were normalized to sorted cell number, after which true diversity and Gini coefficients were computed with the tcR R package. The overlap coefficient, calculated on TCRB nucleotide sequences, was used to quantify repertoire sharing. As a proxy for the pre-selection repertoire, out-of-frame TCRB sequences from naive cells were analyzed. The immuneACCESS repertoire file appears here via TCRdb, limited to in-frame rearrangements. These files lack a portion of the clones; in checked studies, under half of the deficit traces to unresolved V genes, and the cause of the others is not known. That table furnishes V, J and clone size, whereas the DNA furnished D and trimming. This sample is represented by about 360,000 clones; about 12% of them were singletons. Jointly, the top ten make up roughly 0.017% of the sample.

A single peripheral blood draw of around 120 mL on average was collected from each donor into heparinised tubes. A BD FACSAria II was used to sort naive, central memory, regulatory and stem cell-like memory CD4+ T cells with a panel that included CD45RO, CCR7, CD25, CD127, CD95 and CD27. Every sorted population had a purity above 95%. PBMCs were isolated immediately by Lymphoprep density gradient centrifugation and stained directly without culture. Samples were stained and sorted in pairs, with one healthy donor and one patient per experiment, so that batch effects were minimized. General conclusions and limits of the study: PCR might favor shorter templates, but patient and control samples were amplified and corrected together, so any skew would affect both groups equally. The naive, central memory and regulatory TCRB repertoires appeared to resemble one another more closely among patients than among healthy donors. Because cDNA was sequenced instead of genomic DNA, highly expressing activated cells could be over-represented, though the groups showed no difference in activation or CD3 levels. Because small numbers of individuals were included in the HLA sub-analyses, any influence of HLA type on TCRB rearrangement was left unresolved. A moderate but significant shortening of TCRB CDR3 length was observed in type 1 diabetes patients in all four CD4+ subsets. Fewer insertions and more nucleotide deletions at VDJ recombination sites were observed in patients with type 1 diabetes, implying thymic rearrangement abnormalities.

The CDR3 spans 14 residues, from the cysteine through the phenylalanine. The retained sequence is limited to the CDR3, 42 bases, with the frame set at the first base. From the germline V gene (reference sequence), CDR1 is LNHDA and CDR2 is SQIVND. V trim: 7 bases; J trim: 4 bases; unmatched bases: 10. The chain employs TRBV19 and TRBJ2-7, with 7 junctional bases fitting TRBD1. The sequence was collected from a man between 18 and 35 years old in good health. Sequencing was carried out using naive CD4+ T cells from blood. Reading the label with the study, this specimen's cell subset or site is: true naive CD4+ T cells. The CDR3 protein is CASNSGHRGYEQYF. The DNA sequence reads TGTGCCAGTAATTCGGGACACAGGGGATACGAGCAGTACTTC.